This T cell receptor beta chain was recorded in a study of siplizumab effects on memory and regulatory T cells. Study findings and constraints: Whether proliferating Tregs in siplizumab cultures suppress was not functionally confirmed.

Generated by immunoSEQ multiplex PCR, the TCRdb table keeps only in-frame clones and is missing some. This sample yields about 15,000 clones, of which around 41% are seen a single time; about 7.8% belongs to the top ten. Researchers cocultured the mixed lymphocyte reaction cells at 37°C for five to six days. The authors labelled responder PBMCs with CFSE and stimulator PBMCs with Violet Dye, and mixed them 1:1. By its share, this clone is medium-sized. The antigen is not known. The source material was CFSE-low (dividing) CD4+ T cells sorted from an allogeneic mixed lymphocyte reaction. The TCR was taken from a human donor in good health; the cells came from an allogeneic mixed lymphocyte reaction. Some clones in this sample may be carry-over from other donors' samples.

This CDR3 is CASSVVGTLYGYTF. The CDR3 DNA reads TGTGCCAGCAGCGTAGTCGGTACCCTATATGGCTACACCTTC. The chain couples TRBV9 to TRBJ1-2; no clear D gene. Germline assignment: CDR1 SGDLS and CDR2 YYNGEE. The CDR3 totals 14 residues. V was cut by 0 bases and J by 5 bases, with 11 bases left in between.